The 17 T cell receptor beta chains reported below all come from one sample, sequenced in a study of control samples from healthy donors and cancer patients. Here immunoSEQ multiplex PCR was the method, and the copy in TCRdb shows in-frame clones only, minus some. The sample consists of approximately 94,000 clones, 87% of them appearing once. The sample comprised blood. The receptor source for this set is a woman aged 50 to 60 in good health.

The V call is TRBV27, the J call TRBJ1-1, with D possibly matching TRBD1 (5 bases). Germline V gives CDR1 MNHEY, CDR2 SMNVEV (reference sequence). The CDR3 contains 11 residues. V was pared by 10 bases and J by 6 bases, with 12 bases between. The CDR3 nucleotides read TGTGCCACCATCCAGGGTTCTGAAGCTTTCTTT. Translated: CATIQGSEAFF.

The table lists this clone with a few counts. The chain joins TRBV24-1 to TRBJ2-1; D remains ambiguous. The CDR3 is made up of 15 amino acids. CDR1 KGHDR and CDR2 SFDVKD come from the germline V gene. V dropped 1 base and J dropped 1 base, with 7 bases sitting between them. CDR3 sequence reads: CATSDFPGSYNEQFF. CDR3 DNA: TGTGCCACCAGTGATTTTCCGGGTTCCTACAATGAGCAGTTCTTC.

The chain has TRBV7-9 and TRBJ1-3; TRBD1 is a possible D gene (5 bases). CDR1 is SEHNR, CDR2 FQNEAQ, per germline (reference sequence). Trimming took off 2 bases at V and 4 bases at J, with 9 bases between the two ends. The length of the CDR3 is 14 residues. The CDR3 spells CASSLQGGGNTIYF. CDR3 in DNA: TGTGCCAGCAGCTTACAGGGAGGAGGAAACACCATATATTTT. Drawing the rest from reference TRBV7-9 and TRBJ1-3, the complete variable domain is DTGVSQNPRHKITKRGQNVTFRCDPISEHNRLYWYRQTLGQGPEFLTYFQNEAQLEKSRLLSDRFSAERPKGSFSTLEIQRTEQGDSAMYLCASSLQGGGNTIYFGEGSWLTVV.

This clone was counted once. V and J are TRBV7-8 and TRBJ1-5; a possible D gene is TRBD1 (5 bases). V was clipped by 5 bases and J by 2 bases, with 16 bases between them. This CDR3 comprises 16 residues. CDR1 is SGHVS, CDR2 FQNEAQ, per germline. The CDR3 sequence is CASSRTPQGGNQPQHF. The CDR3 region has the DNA TGTGCCAGCAGCCGTACACCCCAAGGGGGCAATCAGCCCCAGCATTTT.

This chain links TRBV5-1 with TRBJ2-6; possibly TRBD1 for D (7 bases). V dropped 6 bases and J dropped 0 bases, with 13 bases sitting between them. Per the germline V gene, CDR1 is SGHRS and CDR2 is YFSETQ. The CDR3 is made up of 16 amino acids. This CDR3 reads CASMRDSSSGANVLTF. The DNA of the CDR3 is TGCGCCAGCATGCGGGACAGCAGCTCTGGGGCCAACGTCCTGACTTTC.

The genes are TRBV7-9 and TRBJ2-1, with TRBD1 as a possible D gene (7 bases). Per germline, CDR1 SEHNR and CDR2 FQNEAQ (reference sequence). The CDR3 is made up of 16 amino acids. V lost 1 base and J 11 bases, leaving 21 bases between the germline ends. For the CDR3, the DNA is TGTGCCAGCAGCTTAGGACAGGGTAGGGTTGGCGGGAAGCAGTTCTTC. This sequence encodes CASSLGQGRVGGKQFF.

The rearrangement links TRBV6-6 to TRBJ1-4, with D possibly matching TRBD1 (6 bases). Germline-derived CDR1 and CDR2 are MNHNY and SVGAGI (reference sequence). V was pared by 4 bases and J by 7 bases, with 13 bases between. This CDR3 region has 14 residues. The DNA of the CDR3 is TGTGCCAGCAGTTTCGGGGGGGCGGGTGAAAAACTGTTTTTT. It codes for CASSFGGAGEKLFF.

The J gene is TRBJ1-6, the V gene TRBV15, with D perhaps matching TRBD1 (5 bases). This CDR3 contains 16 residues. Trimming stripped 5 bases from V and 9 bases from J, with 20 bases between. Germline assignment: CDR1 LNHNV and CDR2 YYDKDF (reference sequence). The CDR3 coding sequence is TGTGCCACCAGCGGCCCAACGGGGGAAATGAGTTCACCCCTCCACTTT. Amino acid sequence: CATSGPTGEMSSPLHF.

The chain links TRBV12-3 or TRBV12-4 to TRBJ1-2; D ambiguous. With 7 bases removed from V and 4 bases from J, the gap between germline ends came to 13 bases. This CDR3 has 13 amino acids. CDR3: CASTPSAGYGYTF. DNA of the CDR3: TGTGCCAGCACCCCGTCGGCCGGCTATGGCTACACCTTC.

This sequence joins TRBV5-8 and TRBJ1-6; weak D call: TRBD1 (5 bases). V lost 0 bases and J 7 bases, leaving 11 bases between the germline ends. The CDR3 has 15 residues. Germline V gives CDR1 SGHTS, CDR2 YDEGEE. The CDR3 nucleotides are TGTGCCAGCAGCTTGGGACAGACTCTCAATTCACCCCTCCACTTT. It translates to CASSLGQTLNSPLHF.

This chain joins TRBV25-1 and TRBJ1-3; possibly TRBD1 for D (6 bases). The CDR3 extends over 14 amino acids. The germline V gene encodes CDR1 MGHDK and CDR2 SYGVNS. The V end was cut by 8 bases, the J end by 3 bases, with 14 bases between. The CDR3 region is CASQEGGGGNTIYF. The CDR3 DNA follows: TGTGCCAGCCAAGAAGGGGGAGGTGGAAACACCATATATTTT.

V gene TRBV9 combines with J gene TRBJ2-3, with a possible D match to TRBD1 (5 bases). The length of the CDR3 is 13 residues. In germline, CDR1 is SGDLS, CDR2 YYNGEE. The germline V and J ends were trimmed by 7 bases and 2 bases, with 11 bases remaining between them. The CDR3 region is CASGVQDTDTQYF. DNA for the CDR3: TGTGCCAGCGGAGTACAGGACACAGATACGCAGTATTTT.

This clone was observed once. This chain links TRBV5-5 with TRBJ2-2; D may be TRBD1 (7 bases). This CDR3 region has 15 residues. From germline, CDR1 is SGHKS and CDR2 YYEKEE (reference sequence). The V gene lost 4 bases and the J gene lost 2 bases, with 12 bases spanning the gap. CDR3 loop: CASSGGTENTGELFF. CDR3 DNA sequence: TGTGCCAGCAGCGGGGGGACAGAAAACACCGGGGAGCTGTTTTTT.

Written as DNA, the CDR3 is TGCGCCAGCAGCTTGGTGGGGGGCGTGAACACTGAAGCTTTCTTT. Translating gives CASSLVGGVNTEAFF. This chain joins TRBV5-1 and TRBJ1-1; a weak D match, TRBD1 (6 bases). This CDR3 is 15 amino acids long. V gave up 0 bases and J gave up 0 bases, with 9 bases separating them. Per germline, CDR1 SGHRS and CDR2 YFSETQ. The complete variable domain, with remaining parts taken from reference TRBV5-1 and TRBJ1-1, reads KAGVTQTPRYLIKTRGQQVTLSCSPISGHRSVSWYQQTPGQGLQFLFEYFSETQRNKGNFPGRFSGRQFSNSRSEMNVSTLELGDSALYLCASSLVGGVNTEAFFGQGTRLTVV.

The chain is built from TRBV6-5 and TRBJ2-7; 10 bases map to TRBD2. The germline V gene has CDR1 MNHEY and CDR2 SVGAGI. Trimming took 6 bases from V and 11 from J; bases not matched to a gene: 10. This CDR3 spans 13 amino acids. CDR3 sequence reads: CASRTTSGDEEYV. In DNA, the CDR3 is TGTGCCAGCAGGACTACTAGCGGGGATGAGGAGTACGTC.

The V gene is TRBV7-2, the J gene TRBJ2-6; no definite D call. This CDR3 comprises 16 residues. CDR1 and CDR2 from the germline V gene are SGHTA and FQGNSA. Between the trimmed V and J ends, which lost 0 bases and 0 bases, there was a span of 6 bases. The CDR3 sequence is CASSLAATSGANVLTF. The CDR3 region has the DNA TGTGCCAGCAGCTTAGCGGCGACCTCTGGGGCCAACGTCCTGACTTTC.

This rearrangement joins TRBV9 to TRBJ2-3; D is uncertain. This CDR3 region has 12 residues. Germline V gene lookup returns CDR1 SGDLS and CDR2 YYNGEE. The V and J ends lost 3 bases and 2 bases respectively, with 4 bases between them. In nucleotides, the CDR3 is TGTGCCAGCAGCGGCGACACAGATACGCAGTATTTT. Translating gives CASSGDTDTQYF.